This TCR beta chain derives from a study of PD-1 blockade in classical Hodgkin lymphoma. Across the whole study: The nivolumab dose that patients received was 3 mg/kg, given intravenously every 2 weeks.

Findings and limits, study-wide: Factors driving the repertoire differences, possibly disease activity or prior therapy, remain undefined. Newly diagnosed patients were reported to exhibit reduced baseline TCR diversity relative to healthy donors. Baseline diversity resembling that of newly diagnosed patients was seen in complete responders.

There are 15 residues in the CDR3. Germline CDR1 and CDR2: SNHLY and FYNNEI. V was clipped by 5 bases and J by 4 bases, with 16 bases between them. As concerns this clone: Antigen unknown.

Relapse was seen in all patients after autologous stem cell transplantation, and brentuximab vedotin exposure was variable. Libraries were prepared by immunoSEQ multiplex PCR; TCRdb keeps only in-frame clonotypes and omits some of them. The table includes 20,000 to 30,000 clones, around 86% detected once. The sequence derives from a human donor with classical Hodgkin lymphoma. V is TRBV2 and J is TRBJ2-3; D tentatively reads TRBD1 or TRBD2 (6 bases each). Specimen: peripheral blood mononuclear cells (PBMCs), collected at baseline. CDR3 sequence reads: CASSQQGGIADTQYF. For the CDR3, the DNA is TGTGCCAGCAGTCAACAAGGGGGGATTGCAGATACGCAGTATTTT.